The TCR beta chain described here comes from a study of cytomegalovirus exposure and HLA in healthy donors. Unmatched junction bases numbered 11, after V lost 0 bases and J lost 7 bases. The CDR3 spans 16 residues. Germline V gene data show CDR1 as GTSNPN and CDR2 as SVGIG (reference sequence). The primer mix had 60 Vbeta and 13 Jbeta primers. Produced via immunoSEQ multiplex PCR; TCRdb's table is partial and in-frame only. The sample comprises 99,000 or so clones, approximately 81% of which are singletons, and around 3% rests with the top ten. The source of this sequence is a male donor in good health and CMV-seropositive. Specimen: PBMCs. The chain links TRBV30 to TRBJ1-5, with 8 bases aligning to TRBD1. Here the CDR3 DNA reads TGTGCCTGGAGTGTACGGGCAGGGGGCGCGTCACAGCCCCAGCATTTT. Its translation is CAWSVRAGGASQPQHF.